The 29 T cell receptor beta chains reported below all come from one sample, sequenced in a study of blood T cell repertoires in COVID-19. Some clones are missing from TCRdb's copy, which holds only in-frame ones; the method was immunoSEQ multiplex PCR. This table holds just over 95,000 clones, about 86% found once. The source material was peripheral blood. The source is a man in his 60s with acute or convalescent COVID-19.

The chain is built from TRBV5-1 and TRBJ2-3; 13 bases align to TRBD2. Germline V gene sequence: CDR1 SGHRS, CDR2 YFSETQ. The CDR3 runs to 18 residues. V lost 4 bases and J lost 2; bases outside the gene matches: 10. The DNA for the CDR3 is TGCGCCAGCAGCCCACGGACTAGCGGGGGAGGGCTCACAGATACGCAGTATTTT. It translates to CASSPRTSGGGLTDTQYF.

The CDR3 DNA reads as TGTGCCAGTAGTAAACAGGATAGCAATCAGCCCCAGCATTTT. Residues: CASSKQDSNQPQHF. The chain has TRBV19 and TRBJ1-5, with D perhaps TRBD1 (5 bases). Germline V gives CDR1 LNHDA, CDR2 SQIVND (reference sequence). This CDR3 contains 14 residues. V was cut by 4 bases and J by 0 bases, with 7 bases left in between.

The chain joins TRBV21-1 to TRBJ2-6; the table's D call, TRBD1, was not checked against the DNA. TRBV21-1 represents a pseudogene. The CDR3 sequence is 19 residues long. CDR3 amino acids: CASSKSRDRPISGANVLTF. The CDR3 coding sequence is TGTGCCAGCAGCAAAAGCCGGGACAGACCAATTTCTGGGGCCAACGTCCTGACTTTC.

This clone was found a few times. The rearrangement uses TRBV19 and TRBJ2-3; tentatively, D is TRBD2 (6 bases). The V end lost 9 bases, the J end lost 1 base, and 11 bases lay between the germline ends. Germline V CDR1 and CDR2: LNHDA, SQIVND (reference sequence). The CDR3 extends over 13 amino acids. Written as DNA, the CDR3 is TGTGCCAGCCGGGACTGGCGCACAGATACGCAGTATTTT. As protein: CASRDWRTDTQYF. Variable domain in full (rest from reference TRBV19 and TRBJ2-3): DGGITQSPKYLFRKEGQNVTLSCEQNLNHDAMYWYRQDPGQGLRLIYYSQIVNDFQKGDIAEGYSVSREKKESFPLTVTSAQKNPTAFYLCASRDWRTDTQYFGPGTRLTVL.

The chain uses TRBV10-3 and TRBJ2-5; 9 bases are a match to TRBD2. CDR1 ENHRY and CDR2 SYGVKD come from the germline V gene. This CDR3 region has 16 residues. V lost 2 bases, J lost 5 bases, and 9 bases stayed unmatched. The CDR3 protein is CAISEVVASGEETQYF. The CDR3 DNA reads TGTGCCATCAGTGAGGTGGTGGCTAGCGGGGAGGAGACCCAGTACTTC.

The chain couples TRBV24-1 to TRBJ2-5, with 10 nucleotides matching TRBD1. CDR1 and CDR2 (germline): KGHDR, SFDVKD. V dropped 3 bases and J dropped 3; count of bases not matched to a gene: 6. The CDR3 is 16 residues long. CDR3 residues: CATSDGTGAEEETQYF. The CDR3 DNA follows: TGTGCCACCAGTGATGGGACAGGGGCTGAAGAAGAGACCCAGTACTTC.

V usage is TRBV6-5 and J usage is TRBJ1-1; TRBD1 is a possible D gene (6 bases). Trimming took off 7 bases at V and 8 bases at J, with 14 bases between the two ends. Germline CDR1 MNHEY, CDR2 SVGAGI. CDR3 length: 12 amino acids. The CDR3 DNA reads TGTGCCAGCACTCCGACGGACAGAGAAGCTTTCTTT. It is translated as CASTPTDREAFF.

The J gene is TRBJ1-1, the V gene TRBV6-1; D unresolved. The germline V gene encodes CDR1 MNHNS and CDR2 SASEGT. The length of the CDR3 is 15 residues. V lost 0 bases and J lost 1, with 9 bases in between. The CDR3 sequence: CASSEAGGWNTEAFF. For the CDR3, the DNA is TGTGCCAGCAGTGAAGCAGGCGGTTGGAACACTGAAGCTTTCTTT.

This clone has only one observation. This chain links TRBV2 with TRBJ1-2; D not certain. Germline CDR1 reads SNHLY; CDR2 reads FYNNEI. The V gene lost 2 bases and the J gene lost 4 bases, with 14 bases spanning the gap. The CDR3 runs 15 residues. This CDR3 is CASSENGRRLYGYTF. The CDR3 DNA follows: TGTGCCAGCAGTGAAAATGGCAGGCGCCTCTATGGCTACACCTTC.

This clone occurred once. The chain carries TRBV4-3 and TRBJ2-5; 9 bases match TRBD2. Germline CDR1 reads LGHNA; CDR2 reads YSLEER. V lost 0 bases and J lost 5; bases outside the gene matches: 10. The CDR3 loop spans 17 amino acids. The CDR3 loop is CASSQDYLAGGGETQYF. The CDR3 DNA sequence: TGCGCCAGCAGCCAAGATTATTTGGCGGGAGGGGGTGAGACCCAGTACTTC.

The chain has TRBV11-2 and TRBJ1-1, with D uncertain. Per germline, CDR1 SGHAT and CDR2 FQNNGV. This CDR3 contains 15 residues. V lost 0 bases and J lost 1, with 9 bases in between. The CDR3: CASSLDWAGNTEAFF. The CDR3 DNA sequence: TGTGCCAGCAGCTTAGATTGGGCAGGGAACACTGAAGCTTTCTTT.

The chain joins TRBV10-3 to TRBJ1-1; D is possibly TRBD1 (5 bases). V lost 6 bases, J lost 1 base, and 9 bases lay in between. CDR1 and CDR2 from the germline V gene are ENHRY and SYGVKD. The CDR3 is 13 amino acids. The CDR3 bases are TGTGCCATCAGGATGACAGAGAACACTGAAGCTTTCTTT. Translating gives CAIRMTENTEAFF.

The V and J genes are TRBV7-9 and TRBJ2-2, with 11 bases aligning to TRBD1. The V gene end was trimmed by 3 bases and the J gene end by 6 bases; junction bases not matched to a gene: 0. Germline CDR1 reads SEHNR; CDR2 reads FQNEAQ (reference sequence). This CDR3 is built from 14 residues. CDR3: CASSLGQGAGELFF. CDR3 DNA sequence: TGTGCCAGCAGCTTGGGACAGGGGGCCGGGGAGCTGTTTTTT.

In nucleotides, the CDR3 is TGTGCCAGCAACCCGACAGGGATGGGAAACTATGGCTACACCTTC. It codes for CASNPTGMGNYGYTF. The V and J genes are TRBV6-5 and TRBJ1-2; 7 bases align to TRBD1. Unmatched junction bases numbered 10, after V lost 7 bases and J lost 2 bases. The germline V gene has CDR1 MNHEY and CDR2 SVGAGI. The CDR3 is 15 amino acids.

The chain links TRBV30 to TRBJ1-2, with 9 bases that match TRBD1. The V gene's germline CDR1 is GTSNPN and CDR2 SVGIG (reference sequence). V was clipped by 7 bases and J by 8 bases; unmatched bases: 5. The CDR3 length is 11 residues. CDR3 in amino acids: CASGTGRGYTF. As DNA, the CDR3 is TGTGCCTCAGGGACAGGGAGAGGCTACACCTTC.

The gene calls are TRBV6-4 and TRBJ2-6; D is ambiguous. Germline V gives CDR1 MRHNA, CDR2 SNTAGT. The CDR3 is 14 residues long. Trimming pared 4 bases from V and 2 bases from J, leaving 6 bases between. CDR3 amino acids: CASSVGPGANVLTF. The CDR3 region has the DNA TGTGCCAGCAGTGTTGGGCCTGGGGCCAACGTCCTGACTTTC.

The chain links TRBV27 to TRBJ2-2; unclear D gene. V gave up 3 bases and J gave up 2 bases, with 16 bases separating them. Germline V gene sequence: CDR1 MNHEY, CDR2 SMNVEV (reference sequence). The CDR3 totals 17 residues. This chain's CDR3 is CASSLVVWPTNTGELFF. The CDR3 bases are TGTGCCAGCAGTTTGGTGGTTTGGCCGACTAACACCGGGGAGCTGTTTTTT.

The V and J genes are TRBV27 and TRBJ1-1, with D perhaps TRBD1 (6 bases). Per the germline V gene, CDR1 is MNHEY and CDR2 is SMNVEV (reference sequence). The CDR3 has 15 residues. V lost 4 bases and J 7 bases, leaving 19 bases between the germline ends. The CDR3 loop is CASSSLRGHRREAFF. The CDR3 DNA reads as TGTGCCAGCAGTTCACTCAGGGGACATCGCCGTGAAGCTTTCTTT.

The V call is TRBV5-4, the J call TRBJ1-1; D is possibly TRBD1 (6 bases). The V gene lost 7 bases and the J gene lost 0 bases, with 13 bases spanning the gap. This CDR3 contains 14 residues. The germline gives CDR1 SGHNT, CDR2 YYREEE (reference sequence). CDR3 bases: TGTGCCAGCTGTTTGAGGGGGATGAACACTGAAGCTTTCTTT. This translates into CASCLRGMNTEAFF.

This clone was recorded once. The chain carries TRBV5-1 and TRBJ2-1, with 9 bases that match TRBD2. V was pared by 4 bases and J by 4 bases, with 6 bases of the junction left unmatched. The CDR3 is 15 residues long. Germline V gene data show CDR1 as SGHRS and CDR2 as YFSETQ. The CDR3 is CASSPMAGGYNEQFF. CDR3 sequence (DNA): TGCGCCAGCAGCCCCATGGCGGGGGGGTACAATGAGCAGTTCTTC.

This chain joins TRBV23-1 and TRBJ2-7; tentatively, D is TRBD2 (5 bases). TRBV23-1 is recorded as an ORF, its role being uncertain. V lost 0 bases and J 1 base, leaving 25 bases between the germline ends. CDR3 length: 20 amino acids. The DNA for the CDR3 is TGCGCCAGCAGTCAATCGGGCAGATCGGAGGCAAGCGACGCGTCCTACGAGCAGTACGTC. It yields the protein CASSQSGRSEASDASYEQYV.

This chain connects TRBV6-6 to TRBJ2-1; 8 nucleotides match TRBD2. The V gene end was trimmed by 6 bases and the J gene end by 1 base; junction bases not matched to a gene: 11. CDR1 and CDR2 from the germline V gene are MNHNY and SVGAGI (reference sequence). This CDR3 region has 17 residues. The CDR3 sequence is CASSRTMGLGSYNEQFF. CDR3 nucleotides: TGTGCCAGCAGCCGAACGATGGGACTAGGGTCCTACAATGAGCAGTTCTTC.

The rearrangement joins TRBV4-1 to TRBJ2-7, with 8 positions matching TRBD1. The ends lost 2 bases at V and 9 bases at J; junction bases unmatched: 6. The CDR3 sequence is 13 residues long. Germline V gene sequence: CDR1 MGHRA, CDR2 YSYEKL. This chain's CDR3 is CASSQYAGGVQYV. CDR3 nucleotide sequence: TGCGCCAGCAGCCAATACGCAGGGGGCGTGCAGTACGTC.

V gene TRBV14 combines with J gene TRBJ2-3, with TRBD2 matching over 7 bases. The trim removed 2 bases at V and 2 bases at J, leaving 4 bases unmatched. CDR3 size: 15 residues. Looked up from germline, CDR1 is SGHDN and CDR2 is FVKESK. The CDR3 DNA follows: TGTGCCAGCAGCCAAAGCGGGATCCACACAGATACGCAGTATTTT. It is translated as CASSQSGIHTDTQYF. Full variable domain (rest looked up from reference TRBV14 and TRBJ2-3): EAGVTQFPSHSVIEKGQTVTLRCDPISGHDNLYWYRRVMGKEIKFLLHFVKESKQDESGMPNNRFLAERTGGTYSTLKVQPAELEDSGVYFCASSQSGIHTDTQYFGPGTRLTVL.

This clone was recorded only once. This chain joins TRBV5-1 and TRBJ1-2; D gene uncertain. This CDR3 is 15 amino acids long. Trimming pared 4 bases from V and 4 bases from J, leaving 17 bases between. The V gene's germline CDR1 is SGHRS and CDR2 YFSETQ. Here the CDR3 reads CASSPERLLLYGYTF. CDR3 coding DNA: TGCGCCAGCAGCCCCGAACGCCTGCTACTCTATGGCTACACCTTC.

With respect to this clone: The identical CDR3 is also encoded by other nucleotide sequences in the sample. The rearrangement links TRBV5-1 to TRBJ2-1; 14 bases align to TRBD2. Germline V CDR1 and CDR2: SGHRS, YFSETQ. V was pared by 4 bases and J by 8 bases, with 5 bases of the junction left unmatched. CDR3 size: 15 residues. CDR3 DNA: TGCGCCAGCAGCCCGGGACTAGCGGGAGTCGATGAGCAGTTCTTC. This translates into CASSPGLAGVDEQFF.

In DNA form, the CDR3 reads TGTGCCAGCAGCCAAAGCGGACTATCAGATTACAATGAGCAGTTCTTC. Translated, it gives CASSQSGLSDYNEQFF. This rearrangement joins TRBV4-2 to TRBJ2-1, with D tentatively TRBD2 (6 bases). Germline V gene data show CDR1 as LGHNA and CDR2 as YNFKEQ. The V and J ends lost 2 bases and 4 bases respectively, with 15 bases between them. CDR3 length: 16 amino acids.

The chain uses TRBV30 and TRBJ1-1, with D unclear. The CDR3 has 11 amino acids. Trimming took 4 bases from V and 2 from J, leaving 5 bases between them. CDR1 is GTSNPN and CDR2 is SVGIG in the germline V gene (reference sequence). CDR3: CAWMANTEAFF. CDR3 sequence (DNA): TGTGCCTGGATGGCTAACACTGAAGCTTTCTTT.

The V call is TRBV14, the J call TRBJ1-1; the D is unclear. Trimming took off 2 bases at V and 1 base at J, with 8 bases between the two ends. The CDR3 sequence is 14 residues long. In germline, CDR1 is SGHDN, CDR2 FVKESK. The CDR3 DNA sequence: TGTGCCAGCAGCCAAAGACACTGGAACACTGAAGCTTTCTTT. Its protein product is CASSQRHWNTEAFF. Combining the CDR3 with reference TRBV14 and TRBJ1-1 gives the whole variable domain EAGVTQFPSHSVIEKGQTVTLRCDPISGHDNLYWYRRVMGKEIKFLLHFVKESKQDESGMPNNRFLAERTGGTYSTLKVQPAELEDSGVYFCASSQRHWNTEAFFGQGTRLTVV.